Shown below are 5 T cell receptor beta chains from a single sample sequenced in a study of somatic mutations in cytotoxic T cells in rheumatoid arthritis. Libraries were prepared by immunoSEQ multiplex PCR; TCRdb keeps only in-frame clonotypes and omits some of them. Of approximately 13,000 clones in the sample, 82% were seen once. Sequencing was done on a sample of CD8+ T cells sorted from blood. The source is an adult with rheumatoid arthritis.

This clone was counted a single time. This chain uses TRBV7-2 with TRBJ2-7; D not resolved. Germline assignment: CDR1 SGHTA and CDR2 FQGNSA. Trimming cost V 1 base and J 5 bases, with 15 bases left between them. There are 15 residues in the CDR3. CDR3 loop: CASSLDSLGRNEQYF. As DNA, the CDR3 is TGTGCCAGCAGCTTAGATAGCCTGGGAAGGAACGAGCAGTACTTC. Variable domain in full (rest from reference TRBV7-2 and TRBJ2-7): GAGVSQSPSNKVTEKGKDVELRCDPISGHTALYWYRQSLGQGLEFLIYFQGNSAPDKSGLPSDRFSAERTGGSVSTLTIQRTQQEDSAVYLCASSLDSLGRNEQYFGPGTRLTVT.

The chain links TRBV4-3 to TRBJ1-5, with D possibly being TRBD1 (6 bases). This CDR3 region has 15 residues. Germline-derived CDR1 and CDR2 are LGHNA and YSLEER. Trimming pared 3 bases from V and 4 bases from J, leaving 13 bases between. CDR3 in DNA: TGCGCCAGCAGCCAGTACTCAGGGGATAATCAGCCCCAGCATTTT. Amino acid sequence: CASSQYSGDNQPQHF.

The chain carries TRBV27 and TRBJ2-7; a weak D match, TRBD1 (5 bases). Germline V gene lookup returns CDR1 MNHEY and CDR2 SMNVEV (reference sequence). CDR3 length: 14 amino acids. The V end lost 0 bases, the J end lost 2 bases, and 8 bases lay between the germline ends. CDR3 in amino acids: CASSLSLRAYEQYF. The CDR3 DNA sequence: TGTGCCAGCAGTTTATCTCTCAGGGCCTACGAGCAGTACTTC.

CDR3 coding DNA: TGTGCCAGCAGCCCGGCCTGGGGGCGAGACGGGGAGCTGTTTTTT. Its protein product is CASSPAWGRDGELFF. J is TRBJ2-2 and V is TRBV11-3; possibly TRBD1 for D (6 bases). The CDR3 loop spans 15 amino acids. The germline gives CDR1 SGHNT, CDR2 YENEEA. Trimming shortened V by 5 bases and J by 7 bases, and 17 bases separated the two germline ends.

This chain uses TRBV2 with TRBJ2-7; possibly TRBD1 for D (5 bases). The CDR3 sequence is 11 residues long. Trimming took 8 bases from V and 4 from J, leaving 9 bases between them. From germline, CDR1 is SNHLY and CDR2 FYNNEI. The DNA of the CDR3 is TGTGCCAGCCGACAGATTTACGAGCAGTACTTC. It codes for CASRQIYEQYF.